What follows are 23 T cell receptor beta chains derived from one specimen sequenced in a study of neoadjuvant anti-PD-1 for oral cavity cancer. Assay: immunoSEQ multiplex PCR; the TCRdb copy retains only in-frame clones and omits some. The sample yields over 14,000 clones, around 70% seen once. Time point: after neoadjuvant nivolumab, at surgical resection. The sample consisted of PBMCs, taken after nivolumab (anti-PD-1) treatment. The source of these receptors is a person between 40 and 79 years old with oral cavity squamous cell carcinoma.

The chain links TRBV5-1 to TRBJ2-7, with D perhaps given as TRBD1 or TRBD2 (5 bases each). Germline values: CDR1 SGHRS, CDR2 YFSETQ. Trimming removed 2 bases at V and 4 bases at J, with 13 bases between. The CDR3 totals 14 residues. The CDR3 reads CASSFRDGMYEQYF. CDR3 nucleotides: TGCGCCAGCAGCTTCCGGGACGGAATGTACGAGCAGTACTTC.

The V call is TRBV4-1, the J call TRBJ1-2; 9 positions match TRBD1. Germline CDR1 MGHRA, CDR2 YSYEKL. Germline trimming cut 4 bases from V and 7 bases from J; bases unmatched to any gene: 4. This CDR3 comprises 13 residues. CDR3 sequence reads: CASSLDRGSGYTF. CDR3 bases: TGCGCCAGCAGCCTGGACAGGGGCTCTGGCTACACCTTC.

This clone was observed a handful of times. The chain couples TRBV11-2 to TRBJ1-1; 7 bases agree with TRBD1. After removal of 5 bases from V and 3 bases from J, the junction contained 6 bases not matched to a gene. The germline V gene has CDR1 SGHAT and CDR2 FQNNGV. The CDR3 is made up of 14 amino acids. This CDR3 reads CASSAQTGYTEAFF. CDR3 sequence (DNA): TGTGCCAGCAGCGCCCAGACAGGGTACACTGAAGCTTTCTTT.

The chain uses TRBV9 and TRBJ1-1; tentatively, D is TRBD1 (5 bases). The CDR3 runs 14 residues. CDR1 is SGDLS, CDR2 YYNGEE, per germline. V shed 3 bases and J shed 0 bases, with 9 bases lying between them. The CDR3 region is CASSEGTVNTEAFF. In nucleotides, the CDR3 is TGTGCCAGCAGCGAAGGGACGGTGAACACTGAAGCTTTCTTT.

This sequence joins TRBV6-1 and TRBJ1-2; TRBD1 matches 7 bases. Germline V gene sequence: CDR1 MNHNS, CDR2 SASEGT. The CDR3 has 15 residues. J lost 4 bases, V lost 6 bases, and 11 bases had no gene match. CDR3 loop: CASSALDRESYGYTF. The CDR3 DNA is TGTGCCAGCAGCGCTCTCGACAGGGAGAGCTATGGCTACACCTTC.

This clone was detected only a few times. The chain's CDR3 is CASSSSLNQPQHF. CDR3 nucleotide sequence: TGTGCCAGCAGCTCCAGCCTCAATCAGCCCCAGCATTTT. This chain connects TRBV11-2 to TRBJ1-5; D is ambiguous. CDR3 length: 13 amino acids. CDR1 SGHAT and CDR2 FQNNGV come from the germline V gene. The V end lost 4 bases, the J end lost 3 bases, and 7 bases lay between the germline ends.

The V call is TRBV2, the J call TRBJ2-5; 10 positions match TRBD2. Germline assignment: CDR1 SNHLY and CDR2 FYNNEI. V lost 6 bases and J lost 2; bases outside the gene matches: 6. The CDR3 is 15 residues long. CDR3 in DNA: TGTGCCAGCAGAAAGACTAGCGGGCCGCAAGAGACCCAGTACTTC. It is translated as CASRKTSGPQETQYF.

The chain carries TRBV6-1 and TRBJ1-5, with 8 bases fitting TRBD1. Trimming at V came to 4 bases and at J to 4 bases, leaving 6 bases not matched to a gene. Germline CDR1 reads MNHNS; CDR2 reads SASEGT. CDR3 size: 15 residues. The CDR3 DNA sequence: TGTGCCAGCAGTGTTCTACAGGGGGGTAATCAGCCCCAGCATTTT. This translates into CASSVLQGGNQPQHF.

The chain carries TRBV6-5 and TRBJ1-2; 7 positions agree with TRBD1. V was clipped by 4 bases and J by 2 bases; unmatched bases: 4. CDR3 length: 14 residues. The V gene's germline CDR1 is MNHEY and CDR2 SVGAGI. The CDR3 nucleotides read TGTGCCAGCAGTTGGGACAGTATAAACTATGGCTACACCTTC. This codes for CASSWDSINYGYTF.

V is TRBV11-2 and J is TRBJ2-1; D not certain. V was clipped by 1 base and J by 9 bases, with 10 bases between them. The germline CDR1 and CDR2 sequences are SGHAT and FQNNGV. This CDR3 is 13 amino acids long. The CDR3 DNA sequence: TGTGCCAGCAGCTTAGGCTTTAAGGGTGAGCAGTTCTTC. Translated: CASSLGFKGEQFF.

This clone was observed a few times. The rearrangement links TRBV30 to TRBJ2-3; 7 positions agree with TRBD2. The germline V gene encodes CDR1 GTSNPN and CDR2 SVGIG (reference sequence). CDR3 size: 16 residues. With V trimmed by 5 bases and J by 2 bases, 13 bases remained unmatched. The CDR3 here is CAWVRFLTSSTDTQYF. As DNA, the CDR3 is TGTGCCTGGGTTCGGTTTTTGACTAGCTCCACAGATACGCAGTATTTT.

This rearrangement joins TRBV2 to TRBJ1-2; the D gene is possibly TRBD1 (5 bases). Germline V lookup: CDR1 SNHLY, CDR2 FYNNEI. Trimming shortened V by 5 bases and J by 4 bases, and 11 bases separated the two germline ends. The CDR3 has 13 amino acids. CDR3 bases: TGTGCCAGCAGTCCCGACAGCCTCTATGGCTACACCTTC. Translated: CASSPDSLYGYTF.

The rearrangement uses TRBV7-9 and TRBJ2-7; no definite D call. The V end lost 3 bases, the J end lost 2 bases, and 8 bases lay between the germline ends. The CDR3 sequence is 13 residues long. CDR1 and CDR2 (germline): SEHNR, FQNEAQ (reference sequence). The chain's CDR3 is CASSLGSTYEQYF. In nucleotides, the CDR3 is TGTGCCAGCAGCTTGGGCAGTACCTACGAGCAGTACTTC.

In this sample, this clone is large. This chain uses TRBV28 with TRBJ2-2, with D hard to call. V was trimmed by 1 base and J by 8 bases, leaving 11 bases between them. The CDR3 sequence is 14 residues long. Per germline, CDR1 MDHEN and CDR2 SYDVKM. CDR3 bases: TGTGCCAGCAGTTTATATTCGGCAGCTGGGGAGCTGTTTTTT. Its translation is CASSLYSAAGELFF. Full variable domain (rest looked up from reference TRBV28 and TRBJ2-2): DVKVTQSSRYLVKRTGEKVFLECVQDMDHENMFWYRQDPGLGLRLIYFSYDVKMKEKGDIPEGYSVSREKKERFSLILESASTNQTSMYLCASSLYSAAGELFFGEGSRLTVL.

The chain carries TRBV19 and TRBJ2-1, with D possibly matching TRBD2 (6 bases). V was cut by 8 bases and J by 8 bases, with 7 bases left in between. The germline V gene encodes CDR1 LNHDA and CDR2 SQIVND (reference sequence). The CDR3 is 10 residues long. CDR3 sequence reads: CASGGDEQFF. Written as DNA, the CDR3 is TGTGCCAGTGGAGGGGATGAGCAGTTCTTC. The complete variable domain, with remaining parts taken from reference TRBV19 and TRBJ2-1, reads DGGITQSPKYLFRKEGQNVTLSCEQNLNHDAMYWYRQDPGQGLRLIYYSQIVNDFQKGDIAEGYSVSREKKESFPLTVTSAQKNPTAFYLCASGGDEQFFGPGTRLTVL.

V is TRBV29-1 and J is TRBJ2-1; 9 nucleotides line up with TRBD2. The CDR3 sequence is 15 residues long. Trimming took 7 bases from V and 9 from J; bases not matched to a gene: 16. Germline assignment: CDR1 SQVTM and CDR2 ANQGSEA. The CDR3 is CSGQWIVAGEGEQFF. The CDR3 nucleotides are TGCAGCGGTCAGTGGATAGTAGCGGGAGAAGGTGAGCAGTTCTTC.

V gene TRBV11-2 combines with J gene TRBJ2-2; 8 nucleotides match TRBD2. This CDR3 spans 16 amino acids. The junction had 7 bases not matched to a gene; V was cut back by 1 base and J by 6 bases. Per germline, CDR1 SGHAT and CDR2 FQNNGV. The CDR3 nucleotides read TGTGCCAGCAGCTTAGTTGCGGGAGGTGGGTCCGGGGAGCTGTTTTTT. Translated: CASSLVAGGGSGELFF.

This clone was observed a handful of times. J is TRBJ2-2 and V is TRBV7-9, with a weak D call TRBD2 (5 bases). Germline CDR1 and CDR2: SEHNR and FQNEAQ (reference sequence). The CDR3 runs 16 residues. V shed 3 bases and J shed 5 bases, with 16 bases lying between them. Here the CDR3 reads CASSFARGLSTGELFF. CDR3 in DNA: TGTGCCAGCAGCTTTGCCCGCGGACTCTCGACCGGGGAGCTGTTTTTT.

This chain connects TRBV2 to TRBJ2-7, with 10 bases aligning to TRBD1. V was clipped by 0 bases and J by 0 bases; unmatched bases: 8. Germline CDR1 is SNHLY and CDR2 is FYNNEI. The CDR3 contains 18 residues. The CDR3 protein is CASSEALGGTGASYEQYF. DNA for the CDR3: TGTGCCAGCAGTGAAGCGCTTGGTGGGACAGGGGCCTCCTACGAGCAGTACTTC.

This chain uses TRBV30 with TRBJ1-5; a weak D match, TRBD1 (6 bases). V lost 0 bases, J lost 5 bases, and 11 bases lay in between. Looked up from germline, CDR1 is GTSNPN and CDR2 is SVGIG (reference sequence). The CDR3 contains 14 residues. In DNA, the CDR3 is TGTGCCTGGAGTGTAAGGGGGTTTGATCAGCCCCAGCATTTT. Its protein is CAWSVRGFDQPQHF.

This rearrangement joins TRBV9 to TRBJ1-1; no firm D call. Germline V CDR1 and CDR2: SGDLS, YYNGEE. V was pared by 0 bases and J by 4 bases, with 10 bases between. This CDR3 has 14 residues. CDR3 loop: CASSVDGVVTEAFF. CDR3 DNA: TGTGCCAGCAGCGTAGACGGGGTGGTCACTGAAGCTTTCTTT.

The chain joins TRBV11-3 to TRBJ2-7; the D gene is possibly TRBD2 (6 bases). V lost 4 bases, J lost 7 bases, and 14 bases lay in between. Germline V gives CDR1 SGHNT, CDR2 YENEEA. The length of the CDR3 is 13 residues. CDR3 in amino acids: CASSSGTPGEQYF. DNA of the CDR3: TGTGCCAGCAGCTCCGGGACTCCCGGGGAGCAGTACTTC.

The CDR3 DNA follows: TGTGCCAGCAGCTGGACAGGGGGACAAGAGACCCAGTACTTC. Translation: CASSWTGGQETQYF. The chain recombines TRBV11-2 with TRBJ2-5, with 10 bases fitting TRBD1. The CDR3 loop spans 14 amino acids. Germline V gene data show CDR1 as SGHAT and CDR2 as FQNNGV. Germline trimming cut 4 bases from V and 2 bases from J; bases unmatched to any gene: 1.